The present TCR beta chain was sequenced within a study of blood T cell repertoires in COVID-19. Sequencing was performed with immunoSEQ multiplex PCR; in TCRdb, only in-frame clones are kept and a portion is missing. The sample holds 150,000 to 200,000 clones; roughly 80% are singletons and the top ten take roughly an eighth. With 7 bases removed from V and 0 bases from J, the gap between germline ends came to 18 bases. CDR1 SGHTA and CDR2 FQGNSA come from the germline V gene. The CDR3 contains 16 residues. Material: PBMCs or T cells enriched from blood (not recorded which). The TCR originated in a man aged 55 to 70 who had been exposed to COVID-19. The chain uses TRBV7-2 and TRBJ1-1; maybe TRBD1 (6 bases). The CDR3 sequence is CASTPQGWGMNTEAFF. CDR3 nucleotides: TGTGCCAGCACCCCCCAGGGGTGGGGGATGAACACTGAAGCTTTCTTT.